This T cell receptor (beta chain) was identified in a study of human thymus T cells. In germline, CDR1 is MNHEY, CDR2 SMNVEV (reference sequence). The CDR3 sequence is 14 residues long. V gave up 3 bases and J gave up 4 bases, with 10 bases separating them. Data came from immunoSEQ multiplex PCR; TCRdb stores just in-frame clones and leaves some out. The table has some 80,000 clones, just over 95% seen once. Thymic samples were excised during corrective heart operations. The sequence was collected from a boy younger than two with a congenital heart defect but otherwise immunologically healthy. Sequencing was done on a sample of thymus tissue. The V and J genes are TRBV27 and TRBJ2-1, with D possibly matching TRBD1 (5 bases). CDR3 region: CASSLTDRYNEQFF. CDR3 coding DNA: TGTGCCAGCAGTTTGACAGACAGATACAATGAGCAGTTCTTC.